The 11 T cell receptor beta chains listed next were all sequenced from one sample in a study of CD8 T cells in ankylosing spondylitis. TCRdb passed the 5' RACE reads through MiXCR, listing each CDR3 protein once. The sample lists 250,000 to 400,000 distinct CDR3 sequences, 11% occurring once. Material: blood, either unsorted or a sorted T cell fraction (not recorded which). These receptors all come from a female donor with ankylosing spondylitis or in good health (not recorded which).

This clonotype came up many times. The J gene is TRBJ1-2, the V gene TRBV29-1; no clear D gene. V was cut by 0 bases and J by 8 bases, with 10 bases left in between. Germline V gives CDR1 SQVTM, CDR2 ANQGSEA. This CDR3 comprises 12 residues. The CDR3 here is CSVEELVGGYTF. DNA of the CDR3: TGCAGCGTTGAAGAATTGGTGGGGGGCTACACCTTC.

The rearrangement joins TRBV29-1 to TRBJ2-7, with TRBD2 identical over 7 bases. Trimming took 7 bases from V and 0 from J; bases not matched to a gene: 9. CDR3 size: 14 residues. Germline V CDR1 and CDR2: SQVTM, ANQGSEA. Here the CDR3 DNA reads TGCAGCGCTGATGGGGGAGGGAGCTCCTACGAGCAGTACTTC. The encoded protein is CSADGGGSSYEQYF.

The chain couples TRBV7-3 to TRBJ2-3, with D tentatively TRBD2 (5 bases). This CDR3 comprises 15 residues. Per germline, CDR1 SGHTA and CDR2 FQGTGA. Between the trimmed V and J ends, which lost 5 bases and 1 base, there was a span of 13 bases. CDR3 residues: CASSQEAGRTDTQYF. The CDR3 DNA reads TGTGCCAGCAGCCAAGAGGCGGGCCGCACAGATACGCAGTATTTT.

This clonotype was seen many times. The chain employs TRBV4-2 and TRBJ2-3; no definite D call. Trimming shortened V by 4 bases and J by 0 bases, and 8 bases separated the two germline ends. This CDR3 comprises 14 residues. Germline CDR1 and CDR2: LGHNA and YNFKEQ. The CDR3, as DNA: TGTGCCAGCAGCCGGCCAGATAGCACAGATACGCAGTATTTT. Translated: CASSRPDSTDTQYF.

This clonotype occurred many times. The chain has TRBV4-1 and TRBJ1-4, with TRBD1 as a possible D gene (5 bases). The V end lost 4 bases, the J end lost 8 bases, and 11 bases lay between the germline ends. Germline CDR1 is MGHRA and CDR2 is YSYEKL. The CDR3 is 13 residues long. In DNA, the CDR3 is TGCGCCAGCAGCCGGGGGGTACAAGAAAAACTGTTTTTT. Translation gives CASSRGVQEKLFF.

This clonotype was seen only a few times. The chain couples TRBV11-2 to TRBJ1-1; maybe TRBD1 (5 bases). CDR1 is SGHAT, CDR2 FQNNGV, per germline. Trimming took off 1 base at V and 5 bases at J, with 17 bases between the two ends. The CDR3 is 16 residues long. The CDR3 loop reads CASSLVEGARGTEAFF. The CDR3 nucleotides are TGTGCCAGCAGCTTAGTCGAAGGGGCGCGAGGAACTGAAGCTTTCTTT.

This clonotype was counted many times. This clone may be a read error of a much larger clone one base away. J is TRBJ2-3 and V is TRBV5-1, with D hard to call. V lost 1 base and J 4 bases, leaving 4 bases between the germline ends. This CDR3 is built from 12 residues. In germline, CDR1 is SGHRS, CDR2 YFSETQ. CDR3 DNA sequence: TGCGCCAGCAGCTTGAGCGCAGATACGCAGTATTTT. This codes for CASSLSADTQYF.

The CDR3 DNA sequence: TGTGCCAGCAGCGTCACCGGGACAGGGGGCGAGCAGTACTTC. It encodes CASSVTGTGGEQYF. The rearrangement joins TRBV7-9 to TRBJ2-7; 11 nucleotides align to TRBD1. J lost 6 bases, V lost 5 bases, and 6 bases had no gene match. The CDR3 length is 14 residues. Germline values: CDR1 SEHNR, CDR2 FQNEAQ (reference sequence).

Many counts were recorded for this clonotype. This chain links TRBV4-3 with TRBJ2-1, with D maybe TRBD1 (5 bases). V dropped 0 bases and J dropped 6 bases, with 9 bases sitting between them. This CDR3 comprises 14 residues. CDR1 is LGHNA and CDR2 is YSLEER in the germline V gene. The CDR3 DNA follows: TGCGCCAGCAGCCAAGACAGGGTAGCCAATGAGCAGTTCTTC. Translated, it gives CASSQDRVANEQFF.

The chain recombines TRBV5-6 with TRBJ1-6; D gene unclear. Deletions cut 4 bases from V and 8 bases from J, with 13 bases between. Germline CDR1 and CDR2: SGHDT and YYEEEE. This CDR3 contains 14 residues. The CDR3 region is CASSLINLDSPLHF. CDR3 nucleotide sequence: TGTGCCAGCAGCCTGATAAATTTGGATTCACCCCTCCACTTT.

This clonotype occurred many times. The rearrangement links TRBV5-1 to TRBJ2-3; a possible D gene is TRBD2 (6 bases). The CDR3 is made up of 14 amino acids. V dropped 2 bases and J dropped 0 bases, with 7 bases sitting between them. Germline V CDR1 and CDR2: SGHRS, YFSETQ. Here the CDR3 DNA reads TGCGCCAGCAGCTTAGGAGGGAGCACAGATACGCAGTATTTT. Protein: CASSLGGSTDTQYF.